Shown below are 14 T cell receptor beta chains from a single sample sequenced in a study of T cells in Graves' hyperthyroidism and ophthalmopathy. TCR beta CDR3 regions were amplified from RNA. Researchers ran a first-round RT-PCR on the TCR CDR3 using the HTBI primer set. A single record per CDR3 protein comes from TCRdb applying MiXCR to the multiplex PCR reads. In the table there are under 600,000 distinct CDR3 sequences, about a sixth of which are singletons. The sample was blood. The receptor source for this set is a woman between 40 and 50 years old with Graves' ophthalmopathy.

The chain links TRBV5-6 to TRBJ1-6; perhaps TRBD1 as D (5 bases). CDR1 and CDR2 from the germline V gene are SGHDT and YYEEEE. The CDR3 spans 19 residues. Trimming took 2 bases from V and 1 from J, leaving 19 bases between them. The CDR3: CASSFDGWKKGSYNSPLHF. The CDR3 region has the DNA TGTGCCAGCAGCTTCGACGGGTGGAAGAAGGGGTCCTATAATTCACCCCTCCACTTT. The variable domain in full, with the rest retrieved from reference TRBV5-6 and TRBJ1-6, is DAGVTQSPTHLIKTRGQQVTLRCSPKSGHDTVSWYQQALGQGPQFIFQYYEEEERQRGNFPDRFSGHQFPNYSSELNVNALLLGDSALYLCASSFDGWKKGSYNSPLHFGNGTRLTVT.

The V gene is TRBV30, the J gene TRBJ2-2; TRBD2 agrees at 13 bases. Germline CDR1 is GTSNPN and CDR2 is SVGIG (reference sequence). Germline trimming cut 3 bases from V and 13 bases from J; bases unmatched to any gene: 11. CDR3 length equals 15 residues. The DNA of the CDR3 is TGTGCCTGGAGAGGTACTAGCGGGAGGGCCTTCGGGCTGTTTTTT. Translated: CAWRGTSGRAFGLFF.

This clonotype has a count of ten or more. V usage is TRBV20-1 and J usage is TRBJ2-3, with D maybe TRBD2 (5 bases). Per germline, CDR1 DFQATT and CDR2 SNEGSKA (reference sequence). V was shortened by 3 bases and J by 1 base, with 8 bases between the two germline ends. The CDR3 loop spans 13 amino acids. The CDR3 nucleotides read TGCAGTGCTAGGGTAGCGCGCACAGATACGCAGTATTTT. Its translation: CSARVARTDTQYF.

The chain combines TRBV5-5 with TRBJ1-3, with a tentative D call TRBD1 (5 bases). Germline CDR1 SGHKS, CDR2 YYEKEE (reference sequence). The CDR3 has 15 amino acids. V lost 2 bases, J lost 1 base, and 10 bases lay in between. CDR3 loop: CASSLRGLSGNTIYF. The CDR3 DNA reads TGTGCCAGCAGCTTAAGGGGACTTTCTGGAAACACCATATATTTT.

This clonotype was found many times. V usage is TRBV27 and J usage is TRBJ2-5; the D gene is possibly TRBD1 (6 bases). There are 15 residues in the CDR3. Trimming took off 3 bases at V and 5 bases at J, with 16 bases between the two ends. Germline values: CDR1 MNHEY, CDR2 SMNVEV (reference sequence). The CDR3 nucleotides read TGTGCCAGCAGTTTCGTTGTAGGGGGTGTGGAGACCCAGTACTTC. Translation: CASSFVVGGVETQYF.

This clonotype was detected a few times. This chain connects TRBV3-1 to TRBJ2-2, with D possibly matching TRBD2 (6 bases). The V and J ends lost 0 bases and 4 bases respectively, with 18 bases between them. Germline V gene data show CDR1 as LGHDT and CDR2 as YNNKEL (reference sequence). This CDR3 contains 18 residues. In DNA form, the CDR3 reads TGTGCCAGCAGCCAAGAAAGATTTGTGGTAGCGGCCACCGGGGAGCTGTTTTTT. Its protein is CASSQERFVVAATGELFF.

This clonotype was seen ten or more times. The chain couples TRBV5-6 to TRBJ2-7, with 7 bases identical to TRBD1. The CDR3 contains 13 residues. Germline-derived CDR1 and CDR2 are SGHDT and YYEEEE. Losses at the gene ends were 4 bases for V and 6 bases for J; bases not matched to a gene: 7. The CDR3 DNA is TGTGCCAGCAGCGCCCGACAGGGAAGCGAGCAGTACTTC. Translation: CASSARQGSEQYF.

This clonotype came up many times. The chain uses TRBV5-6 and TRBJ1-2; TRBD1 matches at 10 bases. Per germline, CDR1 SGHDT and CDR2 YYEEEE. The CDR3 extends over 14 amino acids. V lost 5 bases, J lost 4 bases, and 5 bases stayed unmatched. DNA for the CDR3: TGTGCCAGCAGGAGACAGGGGGCGAGCTATGGCTACACCTTC. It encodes CASRRQGASYGYTF.

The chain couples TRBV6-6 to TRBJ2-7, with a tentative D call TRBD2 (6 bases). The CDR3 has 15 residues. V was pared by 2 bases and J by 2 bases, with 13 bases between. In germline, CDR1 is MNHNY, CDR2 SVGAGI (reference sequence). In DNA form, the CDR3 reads TGTGCCAGCAGTTACGGGATTAGCGGAACCTACGAGCAGTACTTC. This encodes CASSYGISGTYEQYF.

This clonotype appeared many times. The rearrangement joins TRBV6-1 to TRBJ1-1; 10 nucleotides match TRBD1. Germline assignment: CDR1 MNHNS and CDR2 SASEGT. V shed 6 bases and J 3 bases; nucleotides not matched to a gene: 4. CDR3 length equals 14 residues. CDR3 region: CASSPGQGDTEAFF. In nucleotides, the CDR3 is TGTGCCAGCAGCCCAGGACAGGGGGACACTGAAGCTTTCTTT.

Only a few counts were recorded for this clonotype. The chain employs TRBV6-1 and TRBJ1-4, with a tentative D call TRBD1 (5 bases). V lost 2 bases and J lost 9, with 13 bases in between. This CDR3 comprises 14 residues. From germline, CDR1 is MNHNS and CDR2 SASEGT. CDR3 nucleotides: TGTGCCAGCAGTGAATCTGGAGGGGTGAAAAAACTGTTTTTT. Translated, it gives CASSESGGVKKLFF.

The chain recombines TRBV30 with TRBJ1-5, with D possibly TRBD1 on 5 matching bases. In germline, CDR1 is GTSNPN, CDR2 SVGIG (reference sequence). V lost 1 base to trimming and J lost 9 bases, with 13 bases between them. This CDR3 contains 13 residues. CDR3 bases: TGTGCCTGGAGTGGGGACCGGGGAGGGCCCCAGCATTTT. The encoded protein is CAWSGDRGGPQHF.

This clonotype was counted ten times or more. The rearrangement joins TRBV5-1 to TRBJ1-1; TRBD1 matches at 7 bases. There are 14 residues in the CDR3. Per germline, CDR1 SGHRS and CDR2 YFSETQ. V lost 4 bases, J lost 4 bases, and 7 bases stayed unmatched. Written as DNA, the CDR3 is TGCGCCAGCAGCATAACAGGGGCCCGCACTGAAGCTTTCTTT. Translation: CASSITGARTEAFF.

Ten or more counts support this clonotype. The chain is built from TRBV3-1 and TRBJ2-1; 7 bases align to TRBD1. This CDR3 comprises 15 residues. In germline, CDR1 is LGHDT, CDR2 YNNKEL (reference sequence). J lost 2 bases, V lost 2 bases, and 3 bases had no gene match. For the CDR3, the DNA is TGTGCCAGCAGCCAACGACAGGGACCCTACAATGAGCAGTTCTTC. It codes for CASSQRQGPYNEQFF.